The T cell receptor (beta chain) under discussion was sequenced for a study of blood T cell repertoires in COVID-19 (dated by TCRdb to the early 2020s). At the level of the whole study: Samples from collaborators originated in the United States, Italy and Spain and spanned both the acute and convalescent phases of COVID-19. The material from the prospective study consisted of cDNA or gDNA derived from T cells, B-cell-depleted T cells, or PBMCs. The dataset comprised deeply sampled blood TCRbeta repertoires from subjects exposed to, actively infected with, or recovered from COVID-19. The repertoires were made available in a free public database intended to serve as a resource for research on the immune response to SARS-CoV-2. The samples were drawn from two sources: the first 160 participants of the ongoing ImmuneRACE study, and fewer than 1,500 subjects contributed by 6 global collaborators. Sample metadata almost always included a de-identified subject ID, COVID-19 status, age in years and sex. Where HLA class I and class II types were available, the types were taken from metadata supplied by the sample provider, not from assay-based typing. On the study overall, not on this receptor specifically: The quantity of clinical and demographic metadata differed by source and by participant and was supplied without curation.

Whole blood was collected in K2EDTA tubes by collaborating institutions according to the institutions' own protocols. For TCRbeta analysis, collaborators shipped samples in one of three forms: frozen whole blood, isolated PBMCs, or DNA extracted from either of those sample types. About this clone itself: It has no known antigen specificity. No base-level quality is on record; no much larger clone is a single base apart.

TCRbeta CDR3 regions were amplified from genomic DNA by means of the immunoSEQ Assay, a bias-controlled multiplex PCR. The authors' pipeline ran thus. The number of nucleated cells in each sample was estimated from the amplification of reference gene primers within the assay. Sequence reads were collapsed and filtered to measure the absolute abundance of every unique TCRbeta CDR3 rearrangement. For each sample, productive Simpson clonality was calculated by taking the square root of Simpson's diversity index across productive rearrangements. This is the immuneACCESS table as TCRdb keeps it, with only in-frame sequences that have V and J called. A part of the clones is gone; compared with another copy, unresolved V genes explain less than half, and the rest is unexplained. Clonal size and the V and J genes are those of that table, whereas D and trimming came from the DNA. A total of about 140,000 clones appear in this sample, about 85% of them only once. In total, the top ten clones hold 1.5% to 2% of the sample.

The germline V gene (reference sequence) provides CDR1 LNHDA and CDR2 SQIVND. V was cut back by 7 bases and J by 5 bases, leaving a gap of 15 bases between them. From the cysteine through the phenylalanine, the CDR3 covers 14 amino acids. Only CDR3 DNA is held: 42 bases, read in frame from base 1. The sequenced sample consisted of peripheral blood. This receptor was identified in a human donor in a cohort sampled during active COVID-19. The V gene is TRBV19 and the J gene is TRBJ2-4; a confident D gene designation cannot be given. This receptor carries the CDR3 CASNKPLGENIQYF. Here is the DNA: TGTGCCAGTAATAAACCCCTAGGAGAAAACATTCAGTACTTC.